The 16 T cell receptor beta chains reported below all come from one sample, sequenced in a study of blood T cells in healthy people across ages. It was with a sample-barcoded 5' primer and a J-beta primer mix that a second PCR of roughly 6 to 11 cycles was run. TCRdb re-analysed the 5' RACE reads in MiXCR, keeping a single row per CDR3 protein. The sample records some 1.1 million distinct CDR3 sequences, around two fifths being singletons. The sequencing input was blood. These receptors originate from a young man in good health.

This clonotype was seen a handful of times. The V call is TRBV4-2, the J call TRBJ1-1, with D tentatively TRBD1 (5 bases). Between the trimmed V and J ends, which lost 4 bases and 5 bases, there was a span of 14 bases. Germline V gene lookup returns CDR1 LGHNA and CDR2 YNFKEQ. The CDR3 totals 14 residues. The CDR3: CASSRGRVLTEAFF. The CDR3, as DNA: TGTGCCAGCAGCCGGGGGAGGGTCTTGACTGAAGCTTTCTTT.

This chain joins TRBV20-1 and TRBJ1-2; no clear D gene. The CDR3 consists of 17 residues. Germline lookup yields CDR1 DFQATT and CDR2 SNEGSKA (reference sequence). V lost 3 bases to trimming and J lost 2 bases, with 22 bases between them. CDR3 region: CSASEGPASGANYGYTF. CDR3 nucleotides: TGCAGTGCTAGTGAAGGACCCGCGTCAGGAGCAAACTATGGCTACACCTTC.

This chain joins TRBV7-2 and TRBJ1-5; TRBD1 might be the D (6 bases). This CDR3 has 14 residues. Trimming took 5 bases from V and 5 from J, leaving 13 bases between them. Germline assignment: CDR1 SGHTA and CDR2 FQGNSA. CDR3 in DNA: TGTGCCAGCAGCCCAGGACAGTTTCATCAGCCCCAGCATTTT. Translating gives CASSPGQFHQPQHF.

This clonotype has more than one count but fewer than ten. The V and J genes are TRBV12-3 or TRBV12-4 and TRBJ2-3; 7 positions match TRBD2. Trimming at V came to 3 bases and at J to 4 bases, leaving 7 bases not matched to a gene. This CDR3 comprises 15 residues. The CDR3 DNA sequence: TGTGCCAGCAGTTTTTTCTCGGGGGGAGCAGATACGCAGTATTTT. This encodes CASSFFSGGADTQYF.

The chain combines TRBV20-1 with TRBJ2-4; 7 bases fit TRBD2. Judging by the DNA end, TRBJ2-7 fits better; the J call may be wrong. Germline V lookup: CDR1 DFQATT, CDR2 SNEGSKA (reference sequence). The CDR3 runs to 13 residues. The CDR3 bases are TGCAGTGCTGCCCAGACTAGCCCGTACGAGCAGTACTTC. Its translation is CSAAQTSPYEQYF.

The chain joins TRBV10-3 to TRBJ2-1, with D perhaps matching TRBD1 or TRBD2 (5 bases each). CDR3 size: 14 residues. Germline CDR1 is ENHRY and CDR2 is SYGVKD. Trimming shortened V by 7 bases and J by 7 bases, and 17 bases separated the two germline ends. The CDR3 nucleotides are TGTGCCATCAATTCCCACGGGGCCCCTAATGAGCAGTTCTTC. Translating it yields CAINSHGAPNEQFF.

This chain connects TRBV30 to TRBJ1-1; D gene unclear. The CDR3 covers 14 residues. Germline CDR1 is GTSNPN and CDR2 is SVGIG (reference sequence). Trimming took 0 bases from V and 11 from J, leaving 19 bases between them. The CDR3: CAWSVPNRRWLAFF. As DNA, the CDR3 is TGTGCCTGGAGTGTCCCAAACCGACGGTGGCTGGCTTTCTTT. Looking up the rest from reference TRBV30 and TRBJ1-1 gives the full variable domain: SQTIHQWPATLVQPVGSPLSLECTVEGTSNPNLYWYRQAAGRGLQLLFYSVGIGQISSEVPQNLSASRPQDRQFILSSKKLLLSDSGFYLCAWSVPNRRWLAFFGQGTRLTVV.

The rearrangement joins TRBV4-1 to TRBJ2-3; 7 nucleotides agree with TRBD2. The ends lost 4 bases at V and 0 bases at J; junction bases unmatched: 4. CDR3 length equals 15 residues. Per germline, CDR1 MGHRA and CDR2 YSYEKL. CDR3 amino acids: CASSPSAGSTDTQYF. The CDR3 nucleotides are TGCGCCAGCAGCCCGTCAGCGGGAAGCACAGATACGCAGTATTTT.

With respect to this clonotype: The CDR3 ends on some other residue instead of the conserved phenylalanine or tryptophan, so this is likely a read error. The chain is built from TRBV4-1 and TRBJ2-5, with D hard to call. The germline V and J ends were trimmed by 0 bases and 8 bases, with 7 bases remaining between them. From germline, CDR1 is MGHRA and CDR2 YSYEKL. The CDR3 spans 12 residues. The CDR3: CASSQDGATQYL. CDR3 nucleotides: TGCGCCAGCAGCCAAGACGGCGCAACCCAGTACTTG.

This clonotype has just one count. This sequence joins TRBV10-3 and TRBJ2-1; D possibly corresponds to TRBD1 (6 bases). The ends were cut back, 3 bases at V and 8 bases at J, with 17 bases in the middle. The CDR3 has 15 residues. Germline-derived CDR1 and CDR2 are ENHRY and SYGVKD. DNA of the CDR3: TGTGCCATCAGTGAAGTTCCAGGGGTTCACGATGAGCAGTTCTTC. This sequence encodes CAISEVPGVHDEQFF.

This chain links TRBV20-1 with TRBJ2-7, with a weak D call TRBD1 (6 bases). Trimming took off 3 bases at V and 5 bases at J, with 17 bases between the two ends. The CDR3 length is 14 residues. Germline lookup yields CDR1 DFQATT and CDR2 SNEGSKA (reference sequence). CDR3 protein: CSARLGRGVDEQYF. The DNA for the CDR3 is TGCAGTGCTAGGCTGGGCAGGGGCGTCGACGAGCAGTACTTC.

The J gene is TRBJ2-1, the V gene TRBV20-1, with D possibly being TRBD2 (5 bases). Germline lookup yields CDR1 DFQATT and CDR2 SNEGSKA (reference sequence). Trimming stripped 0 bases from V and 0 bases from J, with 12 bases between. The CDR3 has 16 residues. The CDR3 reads CSARETGLSSYNEQFF. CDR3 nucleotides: TGCAGTGCTAGAGAAACGGGGTTGAGCTCCTACAATGAGCAGTTCTTC.

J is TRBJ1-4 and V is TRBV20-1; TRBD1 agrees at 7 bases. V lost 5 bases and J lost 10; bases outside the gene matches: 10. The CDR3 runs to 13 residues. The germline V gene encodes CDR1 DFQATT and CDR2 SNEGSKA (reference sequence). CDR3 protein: CSAPNRGTGKLFF. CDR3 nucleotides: TGCAGTGCTCCAAACAGGGGAACTGGAAAACTGTTTTTT.

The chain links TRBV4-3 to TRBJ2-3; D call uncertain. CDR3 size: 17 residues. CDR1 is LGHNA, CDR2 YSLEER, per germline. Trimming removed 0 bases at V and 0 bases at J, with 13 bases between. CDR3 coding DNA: TGCGCCAGCAGCCAAGAACCCCAAGTTACTAGCACAGATACGCAGTATTTT. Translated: CASSQEPQVTSTDTQYF.

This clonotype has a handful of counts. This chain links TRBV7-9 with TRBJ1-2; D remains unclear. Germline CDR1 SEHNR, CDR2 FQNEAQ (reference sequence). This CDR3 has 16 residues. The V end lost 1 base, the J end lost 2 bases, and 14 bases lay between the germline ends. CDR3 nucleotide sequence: TGTGCCAGCAGCTTAGTTACTTCCGGGCCGAACTATGGCTACACCTTC. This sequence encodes CASSLVTSGPNYGYTF.

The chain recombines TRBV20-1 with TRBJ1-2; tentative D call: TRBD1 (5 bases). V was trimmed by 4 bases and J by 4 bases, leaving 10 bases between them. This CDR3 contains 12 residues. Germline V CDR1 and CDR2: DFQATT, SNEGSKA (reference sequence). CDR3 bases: TGCAGTGCTATAGAGGGGAGCTATGGCTACACCTTC. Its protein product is CSAIEGSYGYTF.